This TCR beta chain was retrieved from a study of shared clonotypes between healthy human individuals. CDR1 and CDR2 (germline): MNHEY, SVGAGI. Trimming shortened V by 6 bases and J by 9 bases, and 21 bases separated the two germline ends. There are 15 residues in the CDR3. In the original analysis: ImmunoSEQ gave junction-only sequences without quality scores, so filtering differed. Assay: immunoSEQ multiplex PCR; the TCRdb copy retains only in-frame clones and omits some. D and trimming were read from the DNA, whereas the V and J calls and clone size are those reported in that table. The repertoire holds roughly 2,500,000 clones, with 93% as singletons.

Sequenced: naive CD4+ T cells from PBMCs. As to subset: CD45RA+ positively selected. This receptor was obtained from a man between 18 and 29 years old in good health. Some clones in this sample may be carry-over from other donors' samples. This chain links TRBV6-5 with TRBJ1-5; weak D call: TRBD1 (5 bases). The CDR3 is CASRPGVTNEGPQHF. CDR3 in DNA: TGTGCCAGCAGGCCGGGGGTTACCAACGAGGGGCCCCAGCATTTT.